Included here is one T cell receptor beta chain sequence, with context. This clonotype was detected only a few times. Its antigen is currently not known. No base quality values were provided; no much bigger clone lies one nucleotide off. Germline trimming: 0 bases from V, 4 bases from J; junction bases outside gene matches: 5. The CDR3 contains 16 residues, cysteine and phenylalanine counted. The DNA shown is the 48-base CDR3, in frame from base 1. The germline V gene encodes CDR1 SGHAT and CDR2 FQNNGV. This sample was taken from a study of T-cell memory formation after mild COVID-19 (dated by TCRdb to the early 2020s). In terms of the full investigation: TCR sequence clusters from the two donors were largely donor specific. The cohort comprised two young, previously healthy adult volunteers, one female and one male. In a couple of donors, T-cell clones that expanded and contracted after mild COVID-19 were tracked by sequencing TCRalpha and TCRbeta repertoires over time. Results and caveats for the whole study, not just this receptor: Some responding clones were found in pre-infection memory, which suggests that pre-existing cross-reactive memory T cells took part in the SARS-CoV-2 response. The study covered only a couple of mild cases, and larger cohorts including severe cases with pre-infection samples were considered necessary. From day 15 to 85, contracting clones showed balanced CD4/CD8 phenotypes, whereas a second wave of clones that expanded from day 15 to 37 leaned towards CD4+. SARS-CoV-2 specificity was not confirmed for the second-wave clones peaking on day 37. Contracting CD4+ clones appeared mostly in the CM and EM memory subsets, whereas CD8+ clones were enriched in EMRA.

Sequencer: Illumina NovaSeq 6000. cDNA libraries for TCRalpha and TCRbeta were prepared by 5'RACE using constant-segment primers, with sample barcodes and unique molecular identifiers added. RNA was extracted from every sample with Trizol reagent. Library amplification was performed in two PCR steps, and a second sample barcode and Illumina TruSeq adapters were introduced in the second step. Sequencing of libraries was performed on an Illumina NovaSeq with 2 x 150 bp paired-end reads. For the original study's pipeline: Demultiplexing of reads and collapsing into UMI-guided consensus sequences were performed with migec v1.2.7. With mixcr v2.1.11, UMI consensuses were aligned to TRA and TRB V and J templates and assembled into clonotypes. Expanded or contracted clonotypes were those called significant by both edgeR and NoisET, with noise models trained on biological replicates. For edgeR calls, the thresholds were a false discovery rate-adjusted p below 0.01 and a log2 fold-change of 1. As an exploratory analysis of dynamics, PCA with hierarchical clustering was applied to max-normalized trajectories of the 1000 most abundant clonotypes. Separately sequenced CD4+ and CD8+ repertoires were used to assign a CD4 or CD8 phenotype to each responding clone. TCRdb itself trimmed the public reads at Q25 with fastp, ran MiXCR and retained productive beta chains. Records with the same CDR3 protein are collapsed into one entry carrying the most frequent genes and DNA. The V and J calls, along with clone size, are taken from TCRdb and not from the paper's own processing. The sample contains about 240,000 distinct CDR3 sequences, over 8.5% of them found a single time. The ten most abundant clones make up roughly 21% of the sample.

Ficoll-Paque density gradient centrifugation was the method used to isolate PBMCs. The V and J segments used are TRBV11-2 and TRBJ2-2; the central 7 bases match TRBD2. This clonotype was obtained from a man aged 18 to 29 who had mild COVID-19 (a few samples of this study predate the infection). The sample titles of this study are shuffled in the database, so cell type and time point are left out; the donor was told from shared clones. The sample taken for sequencing was PBMCs or a T cell subset sorted from them (not recorded which). The DNA sequence is as follows: TGTGCCAGCAGCTTAGAGCGGGGGAGTGCCACCGGGGAGCTGTTTTTT. The translation is CASSLERGSATGELFF.